What follows are 23 T cell receptor beta chains derived from one specimen sequenced in a study of shared clonotypes between healthy human individuals. Generated by immunoSEQ multiplex PCR, the TCRdb table keeps only in-frame clones and is missing some. The data show about 2,100,000 clones, with 90% to 95% seen just once and roughly 1.8% held by the top ten. Only CD45RO-negative cells positively selected for CCR7 counted as naive CD8 cells, so terminally differentiated effector memory CD45RA+ cells were excluded. Sequencing was done on a sample of naive CD8+ T cells from PBMCs. The receptors stem from a man between 18 and 29 years old in good health. Some clones in this sample may be carry-over from other donors' samples.

This rearrangement joins TRBV5-1 to TRBJ2-3, with D maybe TRBD1 (5 bases). This CDR3 is 14 amino acids long. V was trimmed by 0 bases and J by 5 bases, leaving 10 bases between them. Looked up from germline, CDR1 is SGHRS and CDR2 is YFSETQ. CDR3 in DNA: TGCGCCAGCAGCTTGGGGGGCAGGGAAGATACGCAGTATTTT. It is translated as CASSLGGREDTQYF. The complete variable domain, with remaining parts taken from reference TRBV5-1 and TRBJ2-3, reads KAGVTQTPRYLIKTRGQQVTLSCSPISGHRSVSWYQQTPGQGLQFLFEYFSETQRNKGNFPGRFSGRQFSNSRSEMNVSTLELGDSALYLCASSLGGREDTQYFGPGTRLTVL.

V is TRBV7-9 and J is TRBJ2-7, with 7 bases that match TRBD1. Germline-derived CDR1 and CDR2 are SEHNR and FQNEAQ (reference sequence). CDR3 length: 12 amino acids. The CDR3 reads CASTGDPPEQYF. In DNA, the CDR3 is TGTGCATCAACAGGGGACCCCCCGGAGCAGTACTTC.

The chain joins TRBV6-6 to TRBJ2-1; D remains unclear. The CDR3 has 15 residues. Germline CDR1 is MNHNY and CDR2 is SVGAGI (reference sequence). The germline V and J ends were trimmed by 7 bases and 0 bases, with 13 bases remaining between them. CDR3 DNA: TGTGCCAGCATCGACTTCCCCAGCTCCTACAATGAGCAGTTCTTC. Its translation: CASIDFPSSYNEQFF.

Details on this clone: The identical CDR3 is also encoded by other nucleotide sequences in the sample. J is TRBJ2-5 and V is TRBV7-9, with D tentatively TRBD2 (6 bases). The CDR3 contains 14 residues. Between the trimmed V and J ends, which lost 1 base and 1 base, there was a span of 7 bases. The germline V gene has CDR1 SEHNR and CDR2 FQNEAQ (reference sequence). For the CDR3, the DNA is TGTGCCAGCAGCTTAGGGGGACTCCAAGAGACCCAGTACTTC. It specifies CASSLGGLQETQYF.

The rearrangement joins TRBV2 to TRBJ2-7, with 8 bases lining up with TRBD1. The CDR3 totals 16 residues. Germline CDR1 is SNHLY and CDR2 is FYNNEI. V trimming: 6 bases; J trimming: 5 bases; junction bases outside the gene matches: 15. The CDR3 sequence: CASRGSGQGIYHEQYF. The CDR3 DNA reads as TGTGCCAGCAGGGGTAGCGGACAGGGCATCTACCACGAGCAGTACTTC.

DNA of the CDR3: TGTGCCACCAGCGGCCGGGACAGGGTTGGCGAGCAGTACTTC. This sequence encodes CATSGRDRVGEQYF. The chain employs TRBV15 and TRBJ2-7; 9 bases fit TRBD1. Germline V CDR1 and CDR2: LNHNV, YYDKDF (reference sequence). The length of the CDR3 is 14 residues. Trimming cost V 5 bases and J 6 bases; bases outside gene matches: 8.

The J gene is TRBJ2-7, the V gene TRBV27, with 11 bases fitting TRBD2. Germline values: CDR1 MNHEY, CDR2 SMNVEV (reference sequence). The CDR3 consists of 17 residues. The V gene end was trimmed by 2 bases and the J gene end by 2 bases; junction bases not matched to a gene: 8. The CDR3 DNA is TGTGCCAGCAGTTTAAGCCTAGCGGGAGGAACTCCCTACGAGCAGTACTTC. Protein: CASSLSLAGGTPYEQYF.

The chain carries TRBV18 and TRBJ1-1; D is ambiguous. The germline V gene encodes CDR1 KGHSH and CDR2 LQKENI. V shed 2 bases and J shed 0 bases, with 7 bases lying between them. There are 14 residues in the CDR3. The CDR3 spells CASSPISVNTEAFF. CDR3 bases: TGTGCCAGCTCACCAATTTCGGTGAACACTGAAGCTTTCTTT. The whole variable domain, remainder taken from reference TRBV18 and TRBJ1-1, is NAGVMQNPRHLVRRRGQEARLRCSPMKGHSHVYWYRQLPEEGLKFMVYLQKENIIDESGMPKERFSAEFPKEGPSILRIQQVVRGDSAAYFCASSPISVNTEAFFGQGTRLTVV.

The chain carries TRBV10-3 and TRBJ2-1; 9 nucleotides line up with TRBD2. CDR3 length equals 12 residues. Losses at the gene ends were 10 bases for V and 7 bases for J; bases not matched to a gene: 5. Looked up from germline, CDR1 is ENHRY and CDR2 is SYGVKD. In DNA form, the CDR3 reads TGTGCCACCCGACTAGCGGCAAATGAGCAGTTCTTC. The encoded protein is CATRLAANEQFF.

A single count supports this clone. CDR3 DNA sequence: TGTGCCAGTAGCTACAAGAGCTCCTACAATGAGCAGTTCTTC. Residues: CASSYKSSYNEQFF. The J gene is TRBJ2-1, the V gene TRBV19; D unresolved. Germline V gene data show CDR1 as LNHDA and CDR2 as SQIVND (reference sequence). The CDR3 covers 14 residues. Trimming took 6 bases from V and 0 from J, leaving 9 bases between them.

The chain recombines TRBV27 with TRBJ1-3; 9 bases align to TRBD1. Germline V gene data show CDR1 as MNHEY and CDR2 as SMNVEV (reference sequence). The CDR3 is 18 amino acids. The junction had 12 bases not matched to a gene; V was cut back by 6 bases and J by 0 bases. The CDR3 region has the DNA TGTGCCAGCAGCCCCGGGACAGGGCCCGTGAGCTCTGGAAACACCATATATTTT. As protein: CASSPGTGPVSSGNTIYF.

The chain has TRBV19 and TRBJ1-5; no firm D call. CDR3 length: 16 residues. CDR1 is LNHDA, CDR2 SQIVND, per germline (reference sequence). The V end was cut by 0 bases, the J end by 1 base, with 10 bases between. CDR3 loop: CASSIEVGQSNQPQHF. The CDR3 coding sequence is TGTGCCAGTAGTATAGAGGTTGGGCAGAGCAATCAGCCCCAGCATTTT.

CDR3 residues: CSVIGQGSGNTIYF. The CDR3 bases are TGCAGCGTTATCGGACAGGGAAGTGGAAACACCATATATTTT. V usage is TRBV29-1 and J usage is TRBJ1-3, with 8 positions matching TRBD1. With V trimmed by 5 bases and J by 3 bases, 6 bases remained unmatched. The CDR3 runs 14 residues. The V gene's germline CDR1 is SQVTM and CDR2 ANQGSEA.

This clone was seen a single time. This chain uses TRBV28 with TRBJ2-7; D is possibly TRBD1 (6 bases). V was trimmed by 6 bases and J by 0 bases, leaving 12 bases between them. Looked up from germline, CDR1 is MDHEN and CDR2 is SYDVKM. This CDR3 region has 14 residues. The CDR3 reads CASSWDTGSYEQYF. DNA of the CDR3: TGTGCCAGCAGCTGGGACACCGGCTCCTACGAGCAGTACTTC.

The J gene is TRBJ2-7, the V gene TRBV10-2; 7 bases are a match to TRBD2. In germline, CDR1 is WSHSY, CDR2 SAAADI. Losses at the gene ends were 5 bases for V and 3 bases for J; bases not matched to a gene: 4. The CDR3 totals 13 residues. The CDR3 region is CASSWGGNYEQYF. In DNA form, the CDR3 reads TGCGCCAGCAGTTGGGGGGGTAACTACGAGCAGTACTTC.

V gene TRBV13 combines with J gene TRBJ2-7; D might be TRBD1 (6 bases). This CDR3 has 14 amino acids. The V gene lost 0 bases and the J gene lost 5 bases, with 11 bases spanning the gap. Germline V gene data show CDR1 as PRHDT and CDR2 as FYEKMQ (reference sequence). CDR3 residues: CASSLGTGKDEQYF. The CDR3 DNA follows: TGTGCCAGCAGCTTAGGTACAGGGAAGGACGAGCAGTACTTC.

As to this clone: Other nucleotide sequences in the sample specify the same CDR3. V is TRBV27 and J is TRBJ2-7; the D is unclear. The V and J ends lost 9 bases and 0 bases respectively, with 9 bases between them. The CDR3 length is 12 residues. From germline, CDR1 is MNHEY and CDR2 SMNVEV (reference sequence). The CDR3 DNA is TGTGCCAGTGCCCCCAGCTCCTACGAGCAGTACTTC. Translating it yields CASAPSSYEQYF.

V usage is TRBV27 and J usage is TRBJ1-1; a weak D match, TRBD1 (6 bases). The CDR3 length is 15 residues. From germline, CDR1 is MNHEY and CDR2 SMNVEV (reference sequence). Trimming cost V 3 bases and J 6 bases, with 17 bases left between them. CDR3 DNA: TGTGCCAGCAGTTTTACTCTCCAGGGGTTCGCTGAAGCTTTCTTT. It codes for CASSFTLQGFAEAFF.

Regarding this clone: The sample has other DNA sequences that encode this CDR3 too. V usage is TRBV9 and J usage is TRBJ2-3; TRBD2 is a possible D gene (6 bases). CDR1 and CDR2 from the germline V gene are SGDLS and YYNGEE. The CDR3 loop spans 11 amino acids. Trimming took 3 bases from V and 8 from J, leaving 7 bases between them. The CDR3 loop is CASSAGGTQYF. The CDR3 DNA reads as TGTGCCAGCAGCGCCGGGGGTACGCAGTATTTT.

In nucleotides, the CDR3 is TGTGCCAGCAGTCGACCGAGGGGGGAAGAAGCTTTCTTT. Protein sequence: CASSRPRGEEAFF. The rearrangement links TRBV6-6 to TRBJ1-1; possibly TRBD1 for D (6 bases). The V and J ends lost 5 bases and 8 bases respectively, with 15 bases between them. Germline V gene data show CDR1 as MNHNY and CDR2 as SVGAGI (reference sequence). This CDR3 is built from 13 residues.

The chain couples TRBV19 to TRBJ2-7; D remains ambiguous. Trimming stripped 4 bases from V and 3 bases from J, with 10 bases between. Germline V gene data show CDR1 as LNHDA and CDR2 as SQIVND (reference sequence). This CDR3 region has 13 residues. Here the CDR3 reads CASSSKQDYEQYF. Written as DNA, the CDR3 is TGTGCCAGTAGTAGTAAGCAGGACTACGAGCAGTACTTC. Complete variable domain (other parts from reference TRBV19 and TRBJ2-7): DGGITQSPKYLFRKEGQNVTLSCEQNLNHDAMYWYRQDPGQGLRLIYYSQIVNDFQKGDIAEGYSVSREKKESFPLTVTSAQKNPTAFYLCASSSKQDYEQYFGPGTRLTVT.

This clone is a singleton in its sample. The V call is TRBV19, the J call TRBJ2-3; no clear D gene. The CDR3 contains 12 residues. Trimming took 11 bases from V and 2 from J, leaving 11 bases between them. The germline V gene has CDR1 LNHDA and CDR2 SQIVND (reference sequence). The CDR3 region is CAVQDHTDTQYF. Here the CDR3 DNA reads TGTGCCGTTCAGGACCACACAGATACGCAGTATTTT. Using reference TRBV19 and TRBJ2-3 for the parts outside the CDR3, the full variable domain is DGGITQSPKYLFRKEGQNVTLSCEQNLNHDAMYWYRQDPGQGLRLIYYSQIVNDFQKGDIAEGYSVSREKKESFPLTVTSAQKNPTAFYLCAVQDHTDTQYFGPGTRLTVL.

The V call is TRBV4-1, the J call TRBJ2-3; 13 bases fit TRBD2. Germline CDR1 is MGHRA and CDR2 is YSYEKL. The ends lost 4 bases at V and 0 bases at J; junction bases unmatched: 7. The CDR3 is made up of 18 amino acids. CDR3 DNA: TGCGCCAGCAGCCTGGGACTAGCGGGGTGGGATAGCACAGATACGCAGTATTTT. As protein: CASSLGLAGWDSTDTQYF.